The text below deals with one T cell receptor beta chain. The antigen remains unidentified. This CDR3 spans 14 amino acids. Germline CDR1 is DFQATT and CDR2 is SNEGSKA (reference sequence). V was trimmed by 6 bases and J by 2 bases, leaving 17 bases between them. The data were obtained in a study of blood T cells in healthy people across ages. Overall study findings and caveats: Relative to aged donors, long-lived donors carried more naive CD4+ cells and displayed higher diversity.

A J-beta primer mix and a sample-barcoded 5' primer were used in a second PCR of about 6 to 12 cycles. TCRdb reprocessed the 5' RACE reads with MiXCR, giving one entry per CDR3 protein. Of about 670,000 distinct CDR3 sequences in the sample, 52% were seen once. The TCR originated in a woman of 80 years or more in good health. The chain combines TRBV20-1 with TRBJ2-7; perhaps D is TRBD1 or TRBD2 (5 bases each). The material sequenced was blood. The DNA of the CDR3 is TGCAGTGCCTTTGGGACCGTATCACCCTACGAGCAGTACTTC. Protein: CSAFGTVSPYEQYF.